What follows describes a single T cell receptor (beta chain). Assay: immunoSEQ multiplex PCR; the TCRdb copy retains only in-frame clones and omits some. Altogether about 73,000 clones are present, 90% being singletons, with the ten largest covering more than 8%. This sample is part of a study of T cell changes during pregnancy in multiple sclerosis. There are 16 residues in the CDR3. In germline, CDR1 is MDHEN, CDR2 SYDVKM. V lost 2 bases, J lost 3 bases, and 6 bases stayed unmatched. This TCR derives from a female donor in good health, enrolled as a control in a pregnancy study. The chain employs TRBV28 and TRBJ1-5; 8 bases are shared with TRBD1. The sequences come from peripheral blood, collected after pregnancy. The CDR3 loop reads CASSLGGQAYNQPQHF. The CDR3 DNA is TGTGCCAGCAGTTTAGGGGGACAGGCGTACAATCAGCCCCAGCATTTT.